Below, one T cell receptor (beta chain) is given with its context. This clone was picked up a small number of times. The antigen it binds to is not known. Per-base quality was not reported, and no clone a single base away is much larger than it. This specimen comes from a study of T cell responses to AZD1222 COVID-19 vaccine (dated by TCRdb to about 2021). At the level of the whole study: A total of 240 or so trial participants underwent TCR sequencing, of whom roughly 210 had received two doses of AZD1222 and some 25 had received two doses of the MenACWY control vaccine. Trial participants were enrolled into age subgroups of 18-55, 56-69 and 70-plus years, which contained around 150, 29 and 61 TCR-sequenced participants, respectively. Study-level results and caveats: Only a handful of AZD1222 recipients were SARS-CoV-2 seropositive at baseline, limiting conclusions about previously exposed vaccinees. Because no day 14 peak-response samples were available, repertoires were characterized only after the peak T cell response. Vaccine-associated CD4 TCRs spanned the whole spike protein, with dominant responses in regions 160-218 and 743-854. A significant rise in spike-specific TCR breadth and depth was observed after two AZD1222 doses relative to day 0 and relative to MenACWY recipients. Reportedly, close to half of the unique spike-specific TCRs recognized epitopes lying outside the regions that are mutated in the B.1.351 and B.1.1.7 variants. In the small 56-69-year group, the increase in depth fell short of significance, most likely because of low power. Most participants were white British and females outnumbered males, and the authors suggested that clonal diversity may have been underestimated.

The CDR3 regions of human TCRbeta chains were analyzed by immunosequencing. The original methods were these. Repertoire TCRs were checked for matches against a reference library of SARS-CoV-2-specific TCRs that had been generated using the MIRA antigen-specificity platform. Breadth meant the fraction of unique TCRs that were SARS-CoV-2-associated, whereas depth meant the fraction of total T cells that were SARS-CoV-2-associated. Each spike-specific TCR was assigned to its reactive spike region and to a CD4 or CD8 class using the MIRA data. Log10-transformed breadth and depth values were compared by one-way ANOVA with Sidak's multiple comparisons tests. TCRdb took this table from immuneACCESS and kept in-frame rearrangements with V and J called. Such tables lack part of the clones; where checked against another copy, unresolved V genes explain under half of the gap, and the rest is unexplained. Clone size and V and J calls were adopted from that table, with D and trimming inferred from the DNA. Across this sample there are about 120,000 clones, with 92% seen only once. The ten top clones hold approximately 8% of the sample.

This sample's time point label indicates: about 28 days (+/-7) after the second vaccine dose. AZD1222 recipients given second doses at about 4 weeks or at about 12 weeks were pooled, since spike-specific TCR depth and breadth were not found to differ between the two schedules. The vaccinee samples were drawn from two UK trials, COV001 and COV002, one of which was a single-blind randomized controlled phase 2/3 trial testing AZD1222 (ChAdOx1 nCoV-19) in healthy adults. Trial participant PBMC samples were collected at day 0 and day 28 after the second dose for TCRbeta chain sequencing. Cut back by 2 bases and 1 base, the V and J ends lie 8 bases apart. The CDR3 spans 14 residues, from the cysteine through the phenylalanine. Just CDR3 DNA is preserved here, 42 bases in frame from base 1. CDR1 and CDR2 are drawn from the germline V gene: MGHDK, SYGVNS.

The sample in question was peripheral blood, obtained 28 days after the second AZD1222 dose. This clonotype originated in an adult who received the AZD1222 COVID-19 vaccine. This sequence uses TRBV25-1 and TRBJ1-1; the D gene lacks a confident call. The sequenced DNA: TGTGCCAGCAGTGAACAGGACGGGAACACTGAAGCTTTCTTT. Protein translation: CASSEQDGNTEAFF.